This T cell receptor beta chain was sequenced for a study of T-cell memory formation after mild COVID-19. Study-level points and caveats: The appearance of some responding clones in pre-infection memory suggested that cross-reactive memory joined. Largely, contracting CD4+ clones fell within CM and EM, and contracting CD8+ clones within EMRA.

Constant-segment primers and 5'RACE yielded cDNA libraries for TCR alpha and TCR beta, each carrying sample barcodes and UMIs. MiXCR was run by TCRdb on the 5' RACE reads, yielding one entry per CDR3 protein. The data contain more than 150,000 distinct CDR3 sequences, around 18% of them singletons. This clonotype has a single count. Its antigen remains unknown. With 3 bases removed from V and 4 bases from J, the gap between germline ends came to 12 bases. The CDR3 totals 14 residues. Germline V CDR1 and CDR2: MDHEN, SYDVKM. Sequenced input: PBMCs or a T cell subset sorted from them (not recorded which). This receptor was obtained from a man younger than 30 who had mild COVID-19 (a few samples of this study predate the infection). Cell type and time point are not known. The rearrangement uses TRBV28 and TRBJ1-2; no definite D call. CDR3 DNA: TGTGCCAGCAGTTTGGGCAGGAGACCCTATGGCTACACCTTC. Translation: CASSLGRRPYGYTF.